The 29 T cell receptor delta chains below were found in one sample sequenced in a study of delta chains in infants with herpesvirus infections (dated by TCRdb to 2023 to 2025). Library preparation was by RT-PCR. TCRdb shows the sequencer as Illumina MiSeq. PBMC RNA was reverse transcribed with SuperScript II using gamma-chain- and delta-chain-specific primers to generate TCR cDNA. TCRdb reanalyzed the public reads with the CATT caller, and identical DNA sequences were merged afterwards. A total of about 900 delta-chain clones appear in this sample, over 30% of them only once. The ten biggest clones cover around 15% of the sample. Sequences were derived from peripheral blood, sampled at time point 1 of longitudinal follow-up. Receptors originate from a human donor who was a Ugandan infant, either HIV-exposed or HIV-unexposed (not recorded which).

As to this clone: A far larger clone is off by one base, so a read error is likely. V is TRDV2 and J is TRDJ2, with 9 positions matching TRDD3. Germline CDR1 is GEAIGNYY and CDR2 is EKD. Trimming at V came to 0 bases and at J to 6 bases, leaving 7 bases not matched to a gene. The CDR3 loop spans 16 amino acids. The chain's CDR3 is CACDTVGGDTAAQLFF. The CDR3 coding sequence is TGTGCCTGTGACACCGTCGGGGGGGATACAGCAGCACAACTCTTCTTT.

This clone counts as medium-sized. CDR3 sequence reads: CACDTVLGDTNSWDTRQMFF. CDR3 DNA sequence: TGTGCCTGTGACACCGTACTGGGGGATACGAACTCCTGGGACACCCGACAGATGTTTTTC. The chain has TRDV2 and TRDJ3; 13 bases match TRDD3. CDR3 length: 20 amino acids. V was pared by 0 bases and J by 0 bases, with 4 bases of the junction left unmatched. The germline V gene encodes CDR1 GEAIGNYY and CDR2 EKD.

By its share, this clone is large. The rearrangement joins TRDV1 to TRDJ1, with 12 bases that match TRDD3. In germline, CDR1 is TSWWSYY, CDR2 QGS. The CDR3 has 20 residues. Trimming took 4 bases from V and 2 from J; bases not matched to a gene: 17. The CDR3 is CALGGGSFRYWGIPTDKLIF. The CDR3 DNA follows: TGTGCTCTTGGGGGCGGGTCCTTCCGGTACTGGGGGATACCTACCGATAAACTCATCTTT.

In its sample, this clone ranks as large. Different DNA sequences within this sample yield the same CDR3. The genes are TRDV2 and TRDJ3; 11 bases line up with TRDD3. Germline V lookup: CDR1 GEAIGNYY, CDR2 EKD. The J segment lost 0 bases and the V segment lost 0 bases, leaving 3 bases of the junction unmatched. CDR3 length: 19 amino acids. CDR3 nucleotides: TGTGCCTGTGACACCGTACTGGGGGATAGCTCCTGGGACACCCGACAGATGTTTTTC. Protein product: CACDTVLGDSSWDTRQMFF.

This chain uses TRDV2 with TRDJ3, with 12 bases that match TRDD3. The CDR3 is 19 amino acids. Germline loops: CDR1 GEAIGNYY, CDR2 EKD. V shed 4 bases and J 3 bases; nucleotides not matched to a gene: 9. The CDR3 sequence: CACESLLGDTGWDTRQMFF. CDR3 DNA sequence: TGTGCCTGTGAATCCCTACTGGGGGATACAGGCTGGGACACCCGACAGATGTTTTTC.

This clone is labeled large. This chain links TRDV1 with TRDJ1, with 8 bases identical to TRDD3. The ends lost 5 bases at V and 4 bases at J; junction bases unmatched: 21. The CDR3 runs 19 residues. Germline lookup yields CDR1 TSWWSYY and CDR2 QGS. The CDR3 spells CALGTRGPTHWGVHDKLIF. The DNA of the CDR3 is TGTGCTCTTGGGACCCGCGGGCCTACCCACTGGGGGGTACACGATAAACTCATCTTT.

This clone is categorized as medium-sized. The V call is TRDV2, the J call TRDJ1; no reliable D call. Per germline, CDR1 GEAIGNYY and CDR2 EKD. Trimming stripped 1 base from V and 4 bases from J, with 18 bases between. The length of the CDR3 is 16 residues. The CDR3 here is CACDTAGFSPFDKLIF. The CDR3 DNA follows: TGTGCCTGTGACACTGCGGGGTTCAGTCCCTTCGATAAACTCATCTTT.

In regard to this clone: This probably arose from a read error, given a far larger clone one base away. V gene TRDV1 combines with J gene TRDJ2; D is perhaps TRDD3 (5 bases). Germline V lookup: CDR1 TSWWSYY, CDR2 QGS. CDR3 size: 15 residues. For the CDR3, the DNA is TGTGCTATTGGGGAACTCCCTACTTTGACAGCACAACTCTTCTTT. It specifies CAIGELPTLTAQLFF.

For this clone: A far larger clone is only one base removed, so a read error is likely. The CDR3, as DNA: TGTGCCTGTGACAACGTGGGGGACACCGATAAACTCATCTTT. Translation: CACDNVGDTDKLIF. The chain uses TRDV2 and TRDJ1; D possibly corresponds to TRDD3 (6 bases). The CDR3 runs to 14 residues. The ends were cut back, 2 bases at V and 0 bases at J, with 9 bases in the middle. The germline V gene encodes CDR1 GEAIGNYY and CDR2 EKD.

This clone is large within its sample. The sample carries other DNA sequences with the same CDR3. CDR3 in amino acids: CALGERRPTYWGLLIF. The CDR3, as DNA: TGTGCTCTTGGGGAACGGCGACCCACGTACTGGGGGCTCCTCATCTTT. The chain couples TRDV1 to TRDJ1; TRDD3 matches 8 bases. CDR3 size: 16 residues. The V gene's germline CDR1 is TSWWSYY and CDR2 QGS. Germline trimming cut 1 base from V and 11 bases from J; bases unmatched to any gene: 15.

The chain uses TRDV2 and TRDJ1; TRDD3 matches 12 bases. V shed 3 bases, J shed 0 bases, and the junction held 13 bases outside the gene matches. Germline loops: CDR1 GEAIGNYY, CDR2 EKD. CDR3 length: 19 residues. CDR3 DNA: TGTGCCTGTGACTTTACTGGGGGATACCTCTCCTGGGACACCGATAAACTCATCTTT. This encodes CACDFTGGYLSWDTDKLIF.

This clone is large by share. Other nucleotide sequences in the sample specify the same CDR3. The chain carries TRDV1 and TRDJ1; TRDD3 aligns across 9 bases. This CDR3 contains 20 residues. The germline gives CDR1 TSWWSYY, CDR2 QGS. With V trimmed by 2 bases and J by 0 bases, 16 bases remained unmatched. This chain's CDR3 is CALGENRLRGYGVHTDKLIF. Here the CDR3 DNA reads TGTGCTCTTGGGGAAAACAGGCTACGGGGATACGGGGTCCACACCGATAAACTCATCTTT.

Sample share makes this clone large (0.1 to 1%). This CDR3 is also generated by other DNA sequences in the sample. The chain employs TRDV1 and TRDJ4, with 9 positions matching TRDD3. V gave up 3 bases and J gave up 6 bases; unmatched junction bases: 8. The CDR3 runs to 14 residues. Germline lookup yields CDR1 TSWWSYY and CDR2 QGS. CDR3 in amino acids: CALGEHRGYGTLIF. For the CDR3, the DNA is TGTGCTCTTGGGGAGCACCGGGGATACGGAACCCTGATCTTT.

This clone is labeled as large. The chain is built from TRDV2 and TRDJ3; 9 positions agree with TRDD3. This CDR3 comprises 20 residues. Looked up from germline, CDR1 is GEAIGNYY and CDR2 is EKD. The J segment lost 2 bases and the V segment lost 2 bases, leaving 12 bases of the junction unmatched. The CDR3 is CACDKRGILWDTWDTRQMFF. DNA of the CDR3: TGTGCCTGTGACAAAAGGGGGATACTGTGGGACACCTGGGACACCCGACAGATGTTTTTC.

By sample share, this clone is large. The chain employs TRDV2 and TRDJ3, with 9 bases lining up with TRDD3. J lost 1 base, V lost 4 bases, and 7 bases had no gene match. Germline V gene data show CDR1 as GEAIGNYY and CDR2 as EKD. This CDR3 comprises 18 residues. The CDR3 DNA follows: TGTGCCTGTGATCCCCTGGGGGATCATTCCTGGGACACCCGACAGATGTTTTTC. Translated: CACDPLGDHSWDTRQMFF.

Note on this clone: This may come from a read error, since a much larger clone is one base off. The sample holds other DNA sequences that translate to the same CDR3. The V gene is TRDV3, the J gene TRDJ1; the D gene is possibly TRDD3 (6 bases). Germline V gene lookup returns CDR1 TVYSNPD and CDR2 GDNSRS (reference sequence). The CDR3 loop spans 12 amino acids. The CDR3 spells CAGRGYTDKLIF. CDR3 DNA sequence: TGTGCAGGTCGGGGATACACCGATAAACTCATCTTT.

This clone is large by share. The chain has TRDV2 and TRDJ3, with 10 bases matching TRDD3. Looked up from germline, CDR1 is GEAIGNYY and CDR2 is EKD. CDR3 length: 18 residues. Trimming cost V 1 base and J 1 base; bases outside gene matches: 3. DNA for the CDR3: TGTGCCTGTGACACTGGGGGATACCGGTCCTGGGACACCCGACAGATGTTTTTC. Protein: CACDTGGYRSWDTRQMFF.

This clone is judged large. The chain employs TRDV1 and TRDJ2, with 13 nucleotides matching TRDD3. Germline CDR1 TSWWSYY, CDR2 QGS. CDR3 size: 20 residues. V gave up 8 bases and J gave up 5 bases; unmatched junction bases: 20. The CDR3 sequence is CALCSASQYWGIRGTAQLFF. CDR3 DNA sequence: TGTGCTCTTTGTTCCGCCTCCCAGTACTGGGGGATACGGGGAACAGCACAACTCTTCTTT.

By proportion, this clone is medium-sized. The V call is TRDV2, the J call TRDJ3, with 8 positions matching TRDD3. V trimming: 0 bases; J trimming: 0 bases; junction bases outside the gene matches: 9. CDR1 is GEAIGNYY, CDR2 EKD, per germline. The CDR3 length is 20 residues. The CDR3: CACDTVLGAVGSWDTRQMFF. In nucleotides, the CDR3 is TGTGCCTGTGACACCGTACTGGGGGCAGTAGGCTCCTGGGACACCCGACAGATGTTTTTC.

Judged by abundance, this clone is large. The chain uses TRDV3 and TRDJ3; 10 bases are a match to TRDD3. The CDR3 extends over 20 amino acids. Germline assignment: CDR1 TVYSNPD and CDR2 GDNSRS (reference sequence). The junction had 14 bases not matched to a gene; V was cut back by 1 base and J by 2 bases. The CDR3 protein is CAFTTCPGDTRTWDTRQMFF. CDR3 bases: TGTGCCTTTACAACGTGTCCGGGGGATACGCGAACCTGGGACACCCGACAGATGTTTTTC.

The chain combines TRAV14/DV4 with TRDJ1; no clear D. Germline CDR1 and CDR2: TSDPSYG and QGSYDQQN (reference sequence). Trimming stripped 3 bases from V and 0 bases from J, with 14 bases between. The CDR3 runs 16 residues. The CDR3 sequence: CAMRDRITEYTDKLIF. The CDR3 DNA reads TGTGCAATGAGAGATAGGATTACTGAGTACACCGATAAACTCATCTTT.

Relative to its sample, this clone is medium-sized. The J gene is TRDJ3, the V gene TRDV2, with 7 bases fitting TRDD3. CDR3 length: 18 amino acids. V lost 3 bases to trimming and J lost 2 bases; unmatched junction nucleotides: 9. CDR1 GEAIGNYY and CDR2 EKD come from the germline V gene. The CDR3 loop reads CACDPVLGKAWDTRQMFF. The DNA for the CDR3 is TGTGCCTGTGACCCTGTACTGGGGAAAGCCTGGGACACCCGACAGATGTTTTTC.

As regards this clone: A single base is all that separates this from a far larger clone, so a read error is likely. This sequence joins TRDV2 and TRDJ3; TRDD3 aligns across 7 bases. CDR1 and CDR2 (germline): GEAIGNYY, EKD. The CDR3 has 16 residues. V was clipped by 3 bases and J by 3 bases; unmatched bases: 4. CDR3 in DNA: TGTGCCTGTGACCCCTGGGGATACTGGGACACCCGACAGATGTTTTTC. Protein product: CACDPWGYWDTRQMFF.

This clone is large (0.1 to 1%). The gene calls are TRDV1 and TRDJ1; D may correspond to TRDD2 or TRDD3 (6 bases each). Germline lookup yields CDR1 TSWWSYY and CDR2 QGS. This CDR3 comprises 23 residues. Trimming cost V 4 bases and J 1 base, with 37 bases left between them. CDR3 bases: TGTGCTCTTGGGGCCCGCAGAATCGGGACCTTCCGCGGTACGGGGGGAAGCACCGATAAACTCATCTTT. This sequence encodes CALGARRIGTFRGTGGSTDKLIF.

Worth noting for this clone: With only one base between it and a far larger clone, this is likely a read error. This CDR3 reads CACDATGSSSSWDTRQMFF. The CDR3 DNA reads TGTGCCTGTGACGCCACGGGCTCCTCTAGCTCCTGGGACACCCGACAGATGTTTTTC. The chain combines TRDV2 with TRDJ3; D is unclear. The CDR3 runs to 19 residues. Germline CDR1 and CDR2: GEAIGNYY and EKD. The V end was cut by 3 bases, the J end by 0 bases, with 17 bases between.

Remarks on this clone: A much larger clone sits a single nucleotide away, making a read error possible. The genes are TRDV1 and TRDJ1; 10 bases line up with TRDD3. The CDR3 is made up of 23 amino acids. The V gene's germline CDR1 is TSWWSYY and CDR2 QGS. With V trimmed by 5 bases and J by 0 bases, 27 bases remained unmatched. The CDR3 sequence: CALGSTPPPPEHWGMEYTDKLIF. CDR3 nucleotide sequence: TGTGCTCTTGGGTCTACCCCCCCGCCTCCAGAACACTGGGGGATGGAGTACACCGATAAACTCATCTTT.

This clone showed up just a few times. The genes are TRAV38-2/DV8 and TRDJ1; the match to TRDD3 covers 8 bases. CDR1 and CDR2 (germline): TSESDYY, QEAYKQQN. With V trimmed by 7 bases and J by 0 bases, 26 bases remained unmatched. The CDR3 runs to 21 residues. The CDR3, as DNA: TGTGCTTATTGTCCTACTACGAGGTTGGGCTGGGGGACCCATTACACCGATAAACTCATCTTT. This sequence encodes CAYCPTTRLGWGTHYTDKLIF.

The table lists this clone with a count of one. Only one base separates this from a far larger clonotype, so it likely reflects a read error. The chain combines TRDV1 with TRDJ1; 8 bases are a match to TRDD3. The CDR3 spans 20 residues. Germline CDR1 reads TSWWSYY; CDR2 reads QGS. Trimming cost V 4 bases and J 0 bases; bases outside gene matches: 19. In nucleotides, the CDR3 is TGTGCTCTTGGGGGACTTTTCCTGCAACTGGGGGTTAGATACACCGATAAACTCATCTTT. Translation: CALGGLFLQLGVRYTDKLIF.

This clone is termed medium-sized (0.01 to 0.1%). Other DNA sequences in this sample translate to the same CDR3. This chain's CDR3 is CACDTPTGGPLSWDTRQMFF. CDR3 in DNA: TGTGCCTGTGACACGCCTACTGGGGGACCCCTCTCCTGGGACACCCGACAGATGTTTTTC. The chain uses TRDV2 and TRDJ3, with 9 positions matching TRDD3. Germline V CDR1 and CDR2: GEAIGNYY, EKD. V shed 1 base and J 0 bases; nucleotides not matched to a gene: 9. CDR3 length: 20 amino acids.